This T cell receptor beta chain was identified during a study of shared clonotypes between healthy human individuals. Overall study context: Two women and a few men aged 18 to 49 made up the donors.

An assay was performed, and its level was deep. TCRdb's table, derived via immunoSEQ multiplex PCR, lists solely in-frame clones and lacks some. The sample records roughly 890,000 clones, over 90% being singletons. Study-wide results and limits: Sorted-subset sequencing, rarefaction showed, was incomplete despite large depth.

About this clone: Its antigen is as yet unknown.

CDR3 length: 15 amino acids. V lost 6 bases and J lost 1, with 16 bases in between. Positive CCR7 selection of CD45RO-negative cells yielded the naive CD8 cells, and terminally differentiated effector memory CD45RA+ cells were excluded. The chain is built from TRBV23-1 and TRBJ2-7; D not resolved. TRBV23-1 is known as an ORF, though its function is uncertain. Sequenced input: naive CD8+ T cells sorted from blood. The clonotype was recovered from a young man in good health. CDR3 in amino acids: CASRTTLRISYEQYF. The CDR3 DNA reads TGCGCCAGCAGAACTACCCTGCGGATATCCTACGAGCAGTACTTC.